The TCR beta chain under discussion was sequenced for a study of T cells in Graves' hyperthyroidism and ophthalmopathy. Amplification of TCR beta CDR3 regions used RNA as the template. An initial round of RT-PCR targeting the TCR CDR3 relied on the HTBI primer set. MiXCR, run by TCRdb on the multiplex PCR reads, gives a single entry per CDR3 protein. The table has more than 500,000 distinct CDR3 sequences, around 13% seen once. For the diagnoses, clinical symptoms, serum thyroxine and TRAb, thyroid ultrasound and orbital computed tomography were used. V shed 2 bases and J shed 6 bases, with 11 bases lying between them. Per the germline V gene, CDR1 is KGHSH and CDR2 is LQKENI. The CDR3 sequence is 14 residues long.

The origin of this receptor is a woman aged 40 to 55 with Graves' hyperthyroidism. The specimen was blood. The chain combines TRBV18 with TRBJ1-5; D remains unclear. The CDR3 loop reads CASSPEGGSQPQHF. The DNA for the CDR3 is TGTGCCAGCTCACCAGAGGGAGGGAGTCAGCCCCAGCATTTT.